This TCR beta chain emerged from a study of shared clonotypes between healthy human individuals. Study details: Ranging from 18 to 49 in age, donors were a couple of women and a few men. Per-donor plates numbered three CD4 naive, three CD4 memory, two CD8 naive and one CD8 memory.

The CDR3 contains 15 residues. Germline CDR1 is MNHNY and CDR2 is SVGAGI (reference sequence). V was clipped by 2 bases and J by 9 bases, with 17 bases between them. Here immunoSEQ multiplex PCR was the method, and the copy in TCRdb shows in-frame clones only, minus some. In the table there are millions of clones, around 94% of which are singletons. The donors were adults (healthy and HIV-negative) with no recent acute infections or vaccinations. This receptor was obtained from a man between 18 and 29 years old in good health. Sequencing input: naive CD4+ T cells sorted from blood. The subset: CD45RA+ positively selected. The chain carries TRBV6-6 and TRBJ2-1; the D gene is possibly TRBD2 (7 bases). As DNA, the CDR3 is TGTGCCAGCAGTTACCCGGGTGGGGGGGCCGGTGAGCAGTTCTTC. It translates to CASSYPGGGAGEQFF.